Listed below are T cell receptor beta chains from one sample, sequenced in a study of blood T cell repertoires in COVID-19. Profiled with immunoSEQ multiplex PCR; TCRdb holds only in-frame clones, not every one. The sample gives about 280,000 clones, more than 85% of which show up once; about 3% is in the top ten. The specimen sequenced was PBMCs or T cells enriched from blood (not recorded which). The receptors were sampled from a man between 35 and 55 years old who had been exposed to COVID-19. Each CDR3 is given without its conserved first and last residue. The D gene is left open where the match is weak.

CDR3aa,v_gene,d_gene,j_gene
ASRTGISLNEQF,TRBV28,TRBD1,TRBJ2-1
ASSRGYGYT,TRBV28,.,TRBJ1-2
AISESPSGSGETQY,TRBV10-3,TRBD2,TRBJ2-5
ASSPPGDGYT,TRBV28,.,TRBJ1-2
ASSHNRSAGNNQPQH,TRBV23-1,.,TRBJ1-5
ASPRTVGSTDTQY,TRBV6-5,.,TRBJ2-3
ASSQDLVRNYEQY,TRBV3-1/TRBV3-2,.,TRBJ2-7
ASSRTGPNTGELF,TRBV19,TRBD1,TRBJ2-2
ASSLTSGYGYT,TRBV28,.,TRBJ1-2
ASSLDSYNEQF,TRBV5-1,.,TRBJ2-1
ASSPGTSPMNTEAF,TRBV4-2,.,TRBJ1-1
ASSLGGRGHEKLF,TRBV7-9,TRBD1,TRBJ1-4
ASSQVIRRQKDPGYT,TRBV4-2,.,TRBJ1-2
ASSLTGVGTEAF,TRBV27,TRBD1,TRBJ1-1
ASSLLPNNYGYT,TRBV5-1,.,TRBJ1-2
ASSLALGNSKQY,TRBV27,.,TRBJ2-7
AWSTYPGGLAF,TRBV30,TRBD1,TRBJ1-1
AWRVQGGNEQF,TRBV30,.,TRBJ2-1
ASKNTGLHFYGYT,TRBV28,.,TRBJ1-2
AWSVPGVETQY,TRBV30,.,TRBJ2-5
ASSPLASEDEQF,TRBV27,.,TRBJ2-1
ASSLYLAGGPRPGELF,TRBV19,TRBD2,TRBJ2-2
ASSTGWGLGTQY,TRBV21-1,.,TRBJ2-5
ASRQDSTDTQY,TRBV7-3,.,TRBJ2-3
ASKGTTYEQY,TRBV6-5,.,TRBJ2-7
ASSSGTVDNSPLH,TRBV6-5,TRBD1,TRBJ1-6
AISEQGLGNTIY,TRBV10-3,.,TRBJ1-3
ASSFTGYGNEQF,TRBV6-5,.,TRBJ2-1
ASLEGTGYHQPQH,TRBV19,TRBD1,TRBJ1-5
ASTLQGVNSPLH,TRBV19,TRBD1,TRBJ1-6
ASSLFTAGITGELF,TRBV5-1,.,TRBJ2-2
ASSYWRNTEAF,TRBV6-5,.,TRBJ1-1
ASSLAAGGETQY,TRBV11-2,TRBD2,TRBJ2-5
ASSLAVQETQY,TRBV5-1,.,TRBJ2-5
ASSSRLTATNEKLF,TRBV7-9,.,TRBJ1-4
ASSVQGANTEAF,TRBV11-2,TRBD1,TRBJ1-1
ASSPNTGFAYNEQF,TRBV6-2/TRBV6-3,.,TRBJ2-1
SVGADTGELF,TRBV29-1,.,TRBJ2-2
ASTLGQGRPSVGYT,TRBV28,.,TRBJ1-2
ASSENREGNIQY,TRBV2,.,TRBJ2-4
ASSFSDTQY,TRBV11-2,.,TRBJ2-3
ASSPPGSTNEKLF,TRBV4-2,.,TRBJ1-4
ASSLGAKAF,TRBV12-3/TRBV12-4,.,TRBJ1-1
ASSLAGLAGGYEQY,TRBV7-2,TRBD2,TRBJ2-7
ASSDRLAGVSDTQY,TRBV11-2,TRBD2,TRBJ2-3
ASSKDYRGAAYGYT,TRBV5-4,.,TRBJ1-2
ASSIVQGSYEQY,TRBV19,.,TRBJ2-7
SAPIADLQF,TRBV20-1,.,TRBJ2-1
ASSKKALQNEQY,TRBV21-1,.,TRBJ2-7
ASSLGKTGSSYEQY,TRBV7-8,TRBD1,TRBJ2-7
ASSETGDYGYT,TRBV12-3/TRBV12-4,.,TRBJ1-2
ASSGQGVSGGGYT,TRBV28,TRBD1,TRBJ1-2
ASVPWTGDSYEQY,TRBV12-5,TRBD1,TRBJ2-7
ASSQAPPRENTGELF,TRBV4-1,.,TRBJ2-2
AIRPTGTGANGVQY,TRBV10-3,TRBD1,TRBJ2-7
AISERQGNSPLH,TRBV10-3,.,TRBJ1-6
ASSRGTDGYT,TRBV12-3/TRBV12-4,TRBD1,TRBJ1-2
ASSLVQGGQPQH,TRBV5-5,.,TRBJ1-5
SASSSGSYEQY,TRBV20-1,TRBD2,TRBJ2-7